Here is one T cell receptor (beta chain) with its context. Seattle-derived patients entered the study during active infection and were followed longitudinally. Original processing notes: Amplifying reference gene primers gave estimates of nucleated cell counts. The data were produced by immunoSEQ multiplex PCR, yet TCRdb's version contains in-frame clones alone and is incomplete. D and trimming were read from the DNA, whereas the V and J calls and clone size are those reported in that table. The sample lists 85,000 to 100,000 clones; 80% to 90% were seen once. The sample belongs to a study of blood T cell repertoires in COVID-19. Study at large: Researchers got acute and convalescent COVID-19 samples from the United States, Italy and Spain. From T cells, B-cell-depleted T cells, or PBMCs came the material, which was cDNA or gDNA.

The germline V gene encodes CDR1 SGHDN and CDR2 FVKESK. The length of the CDR3 is 16 residues. The germline V and J ends were trimmed by 0 bases and 5 bases, with 14 bases remaining between them. Material: peripheral blood. J is TRBJ2-1 and V is TRBV14; D not certain. The TCR originated in a man between 45 and 60 years old with COVID-19, enrolled during active disease. CDR3 nucleotide sequence: TGTGCCAGCAGCCAAGAGCCAACCCTAATAAACAATGAGCAGTTCTTC. This gives the protein CASSQEPTLINNEQFF.